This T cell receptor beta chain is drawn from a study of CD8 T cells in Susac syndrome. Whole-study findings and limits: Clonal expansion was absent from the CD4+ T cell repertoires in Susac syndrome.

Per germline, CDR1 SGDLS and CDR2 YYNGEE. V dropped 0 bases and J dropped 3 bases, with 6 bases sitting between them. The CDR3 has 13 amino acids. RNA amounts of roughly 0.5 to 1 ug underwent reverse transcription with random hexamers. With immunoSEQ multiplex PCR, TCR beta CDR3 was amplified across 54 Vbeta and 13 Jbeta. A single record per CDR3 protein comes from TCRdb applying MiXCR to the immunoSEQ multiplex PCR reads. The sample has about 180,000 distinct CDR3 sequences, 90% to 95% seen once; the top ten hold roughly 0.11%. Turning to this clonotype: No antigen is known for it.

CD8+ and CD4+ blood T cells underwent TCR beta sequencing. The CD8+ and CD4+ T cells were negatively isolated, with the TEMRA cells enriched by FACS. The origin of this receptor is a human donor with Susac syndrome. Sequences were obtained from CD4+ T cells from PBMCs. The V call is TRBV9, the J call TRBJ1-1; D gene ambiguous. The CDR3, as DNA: TGTGCCAGCAGCGTAGATCTGGACACTGAAGCTTTCTTT. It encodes CASSVDLDTEAFF.